The rows below give T cell receptor beta chains drawn from one sample of a study of memory CD4+ T cells and cytomegalovirus serostatus. The method was immunoSEQ multiplex PCR; TCRdb's version includes in-frame clones alone and lacks a portion of them. The data contain 55,000 to 65,000 clones, 82% of them singletons. Specimen: memory CD4+ T cells from blood. The receptors derive from an adult in good health and CMV-seronegative. CDR3s include the opening cysteine and the closing phenylalanine or tryptophan. The D gene is left open where the match is weak. Size is stated for part of the rows, as once, few or many counts, or as a class when the clone is expanded.

CDR3: CASSPSTQAYGYTF; DNA: TGTGCCAGCTCACCATCGACCCAGGCATATGGCTACACCTTC; length: 14; D: NA; V: TRBV18; J: TRBJ1-2; size: NA
CDR3: CASRAPGINSPLHF; DNA: TGTGCCAGCAGGGCCCCCGGGATTAATTCACCCCTCCACTTT; length: 14; D: NA; V: TRBV6-4; J: TRBJ1-6; size: NA
CDR3: CASSYSAYEQYF; DNA: TGTGCCAGCAGTTACTCAGCATACGAGCAGTACTTC; length: 12; D: NA; V: TRBV28; J: TRBJ2-7; size: few
CDR3: CASSWELTGHNQPQHF; DNA: TGTGCCAGCAGCTGGGAATTGACGGGGCACAATCAGCCCCAGCATTTT; length: 16; D: NA; V: TRBV6-6; J: TRBJ1-5; size: NA
CDR3: CASSVAGDRALVGANVLTF; DNA: TGTGCCAGCAGCGTAGCGGGGGACAGGGCTCTGGTGGGGGCCAACGTCCTGACTTTC; length: 19; D: TRBD1; V: TRBV9; J: TRBJ2-6; size: NA
CDR3: CASRENREPFPYNEQFF; DNA: TGCGCCAGCAGGGAAAACAGGGAGCCTTTCCCCTACAATGAGCAGTTCTTC; length: 17; D: NA; V: TRBV10-1; J: TRBJ2-1; size: NA
CDR3: CASSLGAGGTDTQYF; DNA: TGTGCCAGCAGTTTAGGGGCAGGAGGCACAGATACGCAGTATTTT; length: 15; D: NA; V: TRBV6-1; J: TRBJ2-3; size: NA
CDR3: CASSIVGHFYEQYF; DNA: TGTGCCAGTAGTATTGTAGGACATTTCTACGAGCAGTACTTC; length: 14; D: NA; V: TRBV19; J: TRBJ2-7; size: few
CDR3: CAWTQRAVRSPLHF; DNA: TGTGCCTGGACCCAACGGGCGGTCCGTTCACCCCTCCACTTT; length: 14; D: NA; V: TRBV30; J: TRBJ1-6; size: few
CDR3: CSVEVSPNYGYTF; DNA: TGCAGCGTTGAAGTCTCACCAAACTATGGCTACACCTTC; length: 13; D: NA; V: TRBV29-1; J: TRBJ1-2; size: NA
CDR3: CSVIFGPYSYEQYF; DNA: TGCAGCGTTATATTCGGACCGTACTCCTACGAGCAGTACTTC; length: 14; D: NA; V: TRBV29-1; J: TRBJ2-7; size: NA
CDR3: CASSLRAADEQFF; DNA: TGTGCCAGCAGCTTAAGGGCCGCGGATGAGCAGTTCTTC; length: 13; D: NA; V: TRBV7-2; J: TRBJ2-1; size: NA
CDR3: CASSSDGGLGSYEQYF; DNA: TGTGCCAGCAGCTCCGACGGGGGTTTGGGCTCCTACGAGCAGTACTTC; length: 16; D: NA; V: TRBV7-2; J: TRBJ2-7; size: NA
CDR3: CASSLDRGYEKLFF; DNA: TGCGCCAGCAGCTTAGACAGGGGGTACGAAAAACTGTTTTTT; length: 14; D: TRBD1; V: TRBV5-1; J: TRBJ1-4; size: NA
CDR3: CASSYRQGQGYGYTF; DNA: TGCGCCAGCAGCTACCGACAGGGCCAAGGATATGGCTACACCTTC; length: 15; D: TRBD1; V: TRBV5-1; J: TRBJ1-2; size: NA
CDR3: CSVAGYRETQYF; DNA: TGCAGCGTTGCAGGTTACCGGGAGACCCAGTACTTC; length: 12; D: NA; V: TRBV29-1; J: TRBJ2-5; size: NA
CDR3: CASSTGQVRNTQYF; DNA: TGCGCCAGCAGCACCGGACAGGTCAGGAATACGCAGTATTTT; length: 14; D: TRBD1; V: TRBV5-1; J: TRBJ2-3; size: NA
CDR3: CASSQGGASTDTQYF; DNA: TGCGCCAGCAGCCAAGGGGGGGCTAGCACAGATACGCAGTATTTT; length: 15; D: NA; V: TRBV4-3; J: TRBJ2-3; size: NA
CDR3: CATRDPYTDTQYF; DNA: TGTGCCACTCGGGACCCATACACAGATACGCAGTATTTT; length: 13; D: NA; V: TRBV2; J: TRBJ2-3; size: NA
CDR3: CASSPSGSTDTQYF; DNA: TGTGCCAGCAGCCCTAGCGGGAGCACAGATACGCAGTATTTT; length: 14; D: TRBD2; V: TRBV7-9; J: TRBJ2-3; size: NA
CDR3: CASRKGLNTGELFF; DNA: TGTGCTTCTAGAAAGGGACTTAACACCGGGGAGCTGTTTTTT; length: 14; D: NA; V: TRBV6-6; J: TRBJ2-2; size: NA
CDR3: CASTPGRGNTIYF; DNA: TGTGCCAGCACCCCAGGGAGGGGAAACACCATATATTTT; length: 13; D: NA; V: TRBV6-6; J: TRBJ1-3; size: once
CDR3: CASSSGLAGGFGDTQYF; DNA: TGTGCCAGCAGCAGTGGACTAGCGGGGGGCTTCGGAGATACGCAGTATTTT; length: 17; D: TRBD2; V: TRBV7-2; J: TRBJ2-3; size: NA
CDR3: CATKVSGVMDYEQYF; DNA: TGTGCCACCAAAGTAAGCGGGGTCATGGACTACGAGCAGTACTTC; length: 15; D: TRBD2; V: TRBV15; J: TRBJ2-7; size: few
CDR3: CASSLVRANTEAFF; DNA: TGTGCCAGCAGCTTAGTTCGGGCGAACACTGAAGCTTTCTTT; length: 14; D: NA; V: TRBV7-2; J: TRBJ1-1; size: NA
CDR3: CASSPWTATNEKLFF; DNA: TGCGCCAGCAGCCCTTGGACAGCAACTAATGAAAAACTGTTTTTT; length: 15; D: NA; V: TRBV4-1; J: TRBJ1-4; size: NA
CDR3: CASTGRRGGVNTGELFF; DNA: TGTGCCAGCACCGGTAGGCGCGGGGGGGTGAACACCGGGGAGCTGTTTTTT; length: 17; D: TRBD2; V: TRBV9; J: TRBJ2-2; size: NA
CDR3: CASSYGGDAAKNIQYF; DNA: TGTGCCAGCAGTTACGGTGGGGACGCAGCCAAAAACATTCAGTACTTC; length: 16; D: NA; V: TRBV6-6; J: TRBJ2-4; size: NA
CDR3: CASSWASDDNEQFF; DNA: TGCGCCAGCAGTTGGGCTAGCGATGACAATGAGCAGTTCTTC; length: 14; D: NA; V: TRBV10-2; J: TRBJ2-1; size: NA
CDR3: CASSVVGSGGAGDTQYF; DNA: TGTGCCAGCAGCGTAGTTGGTAGCGGGGGGGCCGGAGATACGCAGTATTTT; length: 17; D: TRBD2; V: TRBV9; J: TRBJ2-3; size: NA
CDR3: CASAPSHSGANVLTF; DNA: TGTGCCAGCGCACCTTCTCACTCTGGGGCCAACGTCCTGACTTTC; length: 15; D: NA; V: TRBV6-5; J: TRBJ2-6; size: NA
CDR3: CASSEATGGEQFF; DNA: TGTGCCAGCAGTGAAGCCACAGGGGGTGAGCAGTTCTTC; length: 13; D: TRBD1; V: TRBV6-1; J: TRBJ2-1; size: NA
CDR3: CASSQDPSETEAFF; DNA: TGTGCCAGCAGCCAAGATCCGTCCGAGACTGAAGCTTTCTTT; length: 14; D: NA; V: TRBV4-2; J: TRBJ1-1; size: NA
CDR3: CAWRDPGAARQFF; DNA: TGTGCCTGGAGGGATCCCGGAGCCGCACGGCAGTTCTTC; length: 13; D: NA; V: TRBV30; J: TRBJ2-1; size: NA
CDR3: CASIRGDTGELFF; DNA: TGTGCCAGCATCCGGGGGGACACCGGGGAGCTGTTTTTT; length: 13; D: TRBD2; V: TRBV7-2; J: TRBJ2-2; size: NA
CDR3: CASSLRPDREDGYTF; DNA: TGTGCCAGCAGCTTAAGACCGGACAGGGAAGATGGCTACACCTTC; length: 15; D: TRBD1; V: TRBV7-3; J: TRBJ1-2; size: once
CDR3: CASSLGAGPQETQYF; DNA: TGCGCCAGCAGCTTGGGGGCAGGGCCCCAAGAGACCCAGTACTTC; length: 15; D: NA; V: TRBV5-1; J: TRBJ2-5; size: NA
CDR3: CASSLIKSHRGMNTEAFF; DNA: TGTGCCAGCAGCTTGATTAAATCCCACAGGGGGATGAACACTGAAGCTTTCTTT; length: 18; D: TRBD1; V: TRBV5-6; J: TRBJ1-1; size: NA
CDR3: CASSGSQGWNEQFF; DNA: TGTGCCAGCAGCGGATCACAGGGGTGGAATGAGCAGTTCTTC; length: 14; D: TRBD1; V: TRBV5-6; J: TRBJ2-1; size: NA
CDR3: CSVIADPRYEQYF; DNA: TGCAGCGTAATAGCGGATCCTCGCTACGAGCAGTACTTC; length: 13; D: NA; V: TRBV29-1; J: TRBJ2-7; size: NA
CDR3: CATSRDFPGQRFYF; DNA: TGTGCCACCAGCAGAGATTTTCCGGGACAGCGCTTTTACTTC; length: 14; D: TRBD1; V: TRBV15; J: TRBJ2-7; size: NA